Presented here are 11 T cell receptor beta chains from one specimen sequenced in a study of T cells after yellow fever vaccination. MiXCR was run by TCRdb on the 5' RACE reads, yielding one entry per CDR3 protein. The data show under 200,000 distinct CDR3 sequences, 9.5% to 12% seen once. The sample was CD8+ T cells sorted from PBMCs, taken 15 days after the yellow fever booster vaccination. These receptors were collected from a man aged 18 to 30 who received the YFV17D yellow fever vaccine.

This clonotype has ten or more counts. The J gene is TRBJ1-1, the V gene TRBV14, with 9 bases identical to TRBD1. Germline V gene sequence: CDR1 SGHDN, CDR2 FVKESK. The CDR3 runs to 15 residues. The ends lost 5 bases at V and 6 bases at J; junction bases unmatched: 10. The CDR3 loop reads CASSARGDRVPEAFF. CDR3 bases: TGTGCCAGCAGCGCTCGCGGGGACAGGGTCCCTGAAGCTTTCTTT.

The CDR3 spells CASSTQGVSTEAFF. Written as DNA, the CDR3 is TGTGCCAGCAGCACACAGGGCGTGAGCACTGAAGCTTTCTTT. This rearrangement joins TRBV6-5 to TRBJ1-1, with D perhaps matching TRBD1 (6 bases). This CDR3 has 14 residues. Trimming stripped 6 bases from V and 4 bases from J, with 15 bases between. CDR1 and CDR2 from the germline V gene are MNHEY and SVGAGI.

The chain uses TRBV28 and TRBJ1-1, with no clear D. V lost 2 bases to trimming and J lost 1 base, with 5 bases between them. The CDR3 has 13 amino acids. Per germline, CDR1 MDHEN and CDR2 SYDVKM. The CDR3 region has the DNA TGTGCCAGCAGTTTACCGCAGAACACTGAAGCTTTCTTT. Its translation is CASSLPQNTEAFF.

V and J are TRBV9 and TRBJ2-5; 9 bases align to TRBD1. The CDR3 covers 15 residues. V was clipped by 4 bases and J by 4 bases; unmatched bases: 8. Per the germline V gene, CDR1 is SGDLS and CDR2 is YYNGEE. Here the CDR3 DNA reads TGTGCCAGCAGCCCAACAGGGGGCTTGCGAGAGACCCAGTACTTC. It yields the protein CASSPTGGLRETQYF. Variable domain in full (rest from reference TRBV9 and TRBJ2-5): DSGVTQTPKHLITATGQRVTLRCSPRSGDLSVYWYQQSLDQGLQFLIQYYNGEERAKGNILERFSAQQFPDLHSELNLSSLELGDSALYFCASSPTGGLRETQYFGPGTRLLVL.

The CDR3 loop is CASSPQRTSGTGPYEQYF. As DNA, the CDR3 is TGTGCCAGCAGCCCCCAAAGGACCTCCGGGACAGGCCCCTACGAGCAGTACTTC. V gene TRBV21-1 combines with J gene TRBJ2-7; the D call TRBD1 from the table was never checked on the DNA. TRBV21-1 is noted as a pseudogene. CDR3 length: 18 residues.

This clonotype was observed at least ten times. The CDR3 sequence is CASSLEKTGNTIYF. For the CDR3, the DNA is TGTGCCAGCAGCTTAGAGAAGACGGGAAACACCATATATTTT. The chain links TRBV7-9 to TRBJ1-3, with D uncertain. V was clipped by 1 base and J by 4 bases, with 8 bases between them. The CDR3 is 14 amino acids. CDR1 and CDR2 (germline): SEHNR, FQNEAQ (reference sequence).

This clonotype was seen more than once but under ten times. The chain is built from TRBV20-1 and TRBJ2-5; D not resolved. Trimming left V 3 bases short and J 7 bases short, with 21 bases between. This CDR3 contains 15 residues. Per the germline V gene, CDR1 is DFQATT and CDR2 is SNEGSKA (reference sequence). The CDR3 DNA follows: TGCAGTGCTAGTATGGCTCCGAGCCCCCGAGGGACCCAGTACTTC. Translation gives CSASMAPSPRGTQYF.

This clonotype appeared a few times. V usage is TRBV14 and J usage is TRBJ2-3; either TRBD1 or TRBD2 may fit D (6 bases each). Germline V gene data show CDR1 as SGHDN and CDR2 as FVKESK. The V gene lost 1 base and the J gene lost 4 bases, with 15 bases spanning the gap. The CDR3 is 16 amino acids. CDR3: CASSQVGGHPADTQYF. The CDR3 DNA follows: TGTGCCAGCAGCCAAGTGGGGGGCCATCCCGCAGATACGCAGTATTTT.

The chain is built from TRBV6-5 and TRBJ1-3, with a weak D call TRBD1 (5 bases). CDR3 length: 16 amino acids. CDR1 is MNHEY and CDR2 is SVGAGI in the germline V gene. V was pared by 5 bases and J by 4 bases, with 18 bases between. CDR3 loop: CASSRTSDSGGNTIYF. The CDR3 nucleotides are TGTGCCAGCAGTCGGACAAGTGACTCAGGGGGAAACACCATATATTTT.

This clonotype appeared a few times. Here the CDR3 DNA reads TGTGCCAGCAGTTTGGAGGGGGGCACTGAAGCTTTCTTT. Its translation is CASSLEGGTEAFF. The V call is TRBV28, the J call TRBJ1-1; D is possibly TRBD1 (6 bases). The CDR3 runs 13 residues. The V end was cut by 3 bases, the J end by 4 bases, with 9 bases between. Germline CDR1 MDHEN, CDR2 SYDVKM.

This clonotype occurred a few times. The chain couples TRBV5-6 to TRBJ2-5; 12 bases are shared with TRBD2. Germline-derived CDR1 and CDR2 are SGHDT and YYEEEE. The CDR3 is 17 residues long. The trim removed 2 bases at V and 0 bases at J, leaving 5 bases unmatched. The CDR3 DNA sequence: TGTGCCAGCAGCTTACTAGCGGGGGGACTCTACCAAGAGACCCAGTACTTC. Amino acids: CASSLLAGGLYQETQYF. Together with reference TRBV5-6 and TRBJ2-5, the CDR3 gives the full variable domain: DAGVTQSPTHLIKTRGQQVTLRCSPKSGHDTVSWYQQALGQGPQFIFQYYEEEERQRGNFPDRFSGHQFPNYSSELNVNALLLGDSALYLCASSLLAGGLYQETQYFGPGTRLLVL.